The sequence of this T cell receptor beta chain was determined in a study of blood T cell repertoires in COVID-19 (dated by TCRdb to the early 2020s). In terms of the full investigation: Samples from collaborators originated in the United States, Italy and Spain and spanned both the acute and convalescent phases of COVID-19. Deeply sampled blood TCRbeta repertoires from subjects exposed to, actively infected with, or recovered from COVID-19 were included in the dataset. The samples were drawn from two sources: the first 160 participants of the ongoing ImmuneRACE study, and 1,200 or so subjects contributed by 6 global collaborators. The repertoires were made available in a free public database intended to serve as a resource for research on the immune response to SARS-CoV-2. The prospective study material was composed of cDNA or gDNA derived from T cells, B-cell-depleted T cells, or PBMCs. Where available, HLA class I and class II types were obtained from metadata supplied by the sample provider rather than from assay-based typing. The sample metadata nearly always contained a de-identified subject ID, COVID-19 status, age in years and sex.

The germline V gene specifies KGHSH as CDR1 and LQKENI as CDR2. The junction carries 6 bases between V and J, which are trimmed by 0 bases and 10 bases respectively. The CDR3 runs 12 amino acids, cysteine and phenylalanine included. Only the CDR3 region is kept as DNA, spanning 36 bases read in frame from base 1. Results and caveats for the whole study, not just this receptor: Clinical and demographic metadata were provided uncurated, with the amount varying by source and participant.

TCRbeta CDR3 regions were amplified from genomic DNA using the immunoSEQ Assay, a bias-controlled multiplex PCR. The authors' analysis ran thus. Within the assay, amplification of reference gene primers was used to estimate how many nucleated cells each sample contained. To quantify the absolute abundance of each unique TCRbeta CDR3 rearrangement, sequence reads were collapsed and filtered. For each sample, productive Simpson clonality was calculated as the square root of Simpson's diversity index across productive rearrangements. Not all clones reach the TCRdb copy of this immuneACCESS table, which keeps in-frame sequences only. Checked studies attribute under half of the gap to unresolved V genes and leave the rest unexplained. The V and J calls and clone size were taken over from that table, and D and trimming were inferred from the DNA. For this sample there are about 210,000 clones; around 87% appear just once. 3% to 3.5% of the sample lies in the top ten.

The sample holds one count of this clone. The target of this receptor is not known. No much larger clone is present one base from it, and per-base qualities are unavailable. Collaborating institutions collected whole blood in K2EDTA tubes following their own protocols. For TCRbeta analysis, collaborators shipped samples as frozen whole blood, isolated PBMCs, or DNA extracted from either of those sample types. The sample taken for sequencing was peripheral blood. Rearrangement joined TRBV18 to TRBJ1-4, with TRBD1 perhaps the D gene, on 5 matching bases. The receptor's source is a man in his sixties with acute or convalescent COVID-19. The DNA reads as follows: TGTGCCAGCTCACCACCGGGGGGAAAACTGTTTTTT. This sequence encodes CASSPPGGKLFF.